This TCR beta chain was retrieved from a study of T cell repertoires in ileal Crohn's disease. The wider study: Median disease duration was approximately eight years; 35% smoked at surgery. Thiopurines (approximately ten) or anti-TNF agents (roughly 18) were given postoperatively to about half. Whole-study findings and limits: Clonal expansions were more frequent in active smokers than non-smokers at surgery.

CDR3 length: 15 amino acids. The V end was cut by 7 bases, the J end by 2 bases, with 14 bases between. Germline loops: CDR1 LNHDA, CDR2 SQIVND (reference sequence). Each sample's TCRB immunosequencing used about 500 nanograms of biopsy DNA. Measured with immunoSEQ multiplex PCR; TCRdb has only the in-frame clones, and not every one. There are roughly 15,000 clones in the sample; 80% occur only once, and under 5% lies in the top ten. Regarding this clone: Its antigen remains unknown.

V usage is TRBV19 and J usage is TRBJ2-2, with TRBD2 as a possible D gene (6 bases). The TCR comes from an adult with Crohn's disease. Sequencing was done on a sample of ileal tissue. In DNA form, the CDR3 reads TGTGCCAGTAAGAAGAGGGAGGCAAACACCGGGGAGCTGTTTTTT. Translation: CASKKREANTGELFF.